The text below deals with one T cell receptor (beta chain). These data belong to a study of blood T cell repertoires in COVID-19. In the study overall: Both acute and convalescent COVID-19 samples were obtained from the United States, Italy and Spain. T cells, B-cell-depleted T cells, or PBMCs supplied cDNA or gDNA.

In the original analysis: Reference gene primer amplification yielded estimated nucleated cell counts. Generated by immunoSEQ multiplex PCR, the TCRdb table keeps only in-frame clones and is missing some. That table is the source of V, J and clone size, and D and trimming were worked out from the DNA. Among 90,000 to 150,000 clones listed, around 85% were seen once. Trimming took off 3 bases at V and 5 bases at J, with 10 bases between the two ends. This CDR3 is 13 amino acids long. CDR1 is KGHSH, CDR2 LQKENI, per germline. The material sequenced was peripheral blood. V usage is TRBV18 and J usage is TRBJ1-1; no definite D call. This receptor was obtained from a man between 60 and 75 years old with acute or convalescent COVID-19. The CDR3 reads CASSPLSGTEAFF. DNA of the CDR3: TGTGCCAGCTCACCCCTCTCCGGGACTGAAGCTTTCTTT.